The 27 T cell receptor beta chains below all came from one sample that was sequenced in a study of blood T cells in healthy people across ages. The use of a sample-barcoded 5' primer and a J-beta primer mix characterized a second PCR of roughly 6 to 11 cycles. TCRdb fed the 5' RACE reads into MiXCR, producing one record per CDR3 protein. The top ten hold under 15% of the sample, which has roughly 930,000 distinct CDR3 sequences, about 48% seen once. Material for sequencing was blood. These receptors originate from a man aged 30 to 39 in good health.

The chain links TRBV29-1 to TRBJ2-3; a weak D match, TRBD2 (7 bases). Germline V lookup: CDR1 SQVTM, CDR2 ANQGSEA. Trimming pared 1 base from V and 3 bases from J, leaving 14 bases between. The CDR3 runs 15 residues. For the CDR3, the DNA is TGCAGCGTTGAAGGGTTAGGGGGAGGGACAGATACGCAGTATTTT. Encoded protein: CSVEGLGGGTDTQYF.

The rearrangement links TRBV7-2 to TRBJ2-7; 14 nucleotides match TRBD2. The CDR3 runs 15 residues. V trimming: 5 bases; J trimming: 2 bases; junction bases outside the gene matches: 2. Germline V lookup: CDR1 SGHTA, CDR2 FQGNSA. The CDR3 DNA reads TGTGCCAGCAGCGGGACTAGCGGGGGCGCCTACGAGCAGTACTTC. Protein: CASSGTSGGAYEQYF.

The rearrangement links TRBV20-1 to TRBJ2-5, with D unresolved. Matching the DNA end better, TRBJ2-7 makes the J call doubtful. Germline V gene data show CDR1 as DFQATT and CDR2 as SNEGSKA (reference sequence). The CDR3 contains 12 residues. The CDR3 protein is CSARDHGNEQYF. DNA of the CDR3: TGCAGTGCTAGAGATCATGGGAACGAGCAGTACTTC.

The chain has TRBV7-2 and TRBJ1-1; D uncertain. The V gene's germline CDR1 is SGHTA and CDR2 FQGNSA. Trimming shortened V by 8 bases and J by 0 bases, and 10 bases separated the two germline ends. The CDR3 has 13 residues. This CDR3 reads CTSSVAMNTEAFF. Here the CDR3 DNA reads TGTACCAGCTCCGTCGCCATGAACACTGAAGCTTTCTTT. The full variable domain, rest sourced from reference TRBV7-2 and TRBJ1-1, is GAGVSQSPSNKVTEKGKDVELRCDPISGHTALYWYRQSLGQGLEFLIYFQGNSAPDKSGLPSDRFSAERTGGSVSTLTIQRTQQEDSAVYLCTSSVAMNTEAFFGQGTRLTVV.

This clonotype was counted at least ten times. The genes are TRBV12-3 or TRBV12-4 and TRBJ1-2; maybe TRBD1 (5 bases). This CDR3 is 12 amino acids long. Deletions cut 5 bases from V and 6 bases from J, with 10 bases between. As DNA, the CDR3 is TGTGCCAGCAGTATAGGGGAAGATGGCTACACCTTC. Its protein is CASSIGEDGYTF.

This clonotype turned up a few times. This chain links TRBV7-9 with TRBJ2-4; D is tentatively TRBD1 or TRBD2 (6 bases each). Trimming shortened V by 4 bases and J by 7 bases, and 17 bases separated the two germline ends. The germline V gene encodes CDR1 SEHNR and CDR2 FQNEAQ (reference sequence). CDR3 length equals 15 residues. The CDR3 nucleotides are TGTGCCAGCAGCTACTATGCCACAGGGAGGAACATTCAGTACTTC. It is translated as CASSYYATGRNIQYF.

The J gene is TRBJ2-1, the V gene TRBV7-2; 9 bases agree with TRBD2. With the DNA end fitting TRBJ2-7 better, the J assignment may be wrong. This CDR3 is built from 16 residues. CDR1 is SGHTA and CDR2 is FQGNSA in the germline V gene. This CDR3 reads CASSLPGLASYNEQYF. CDR3 in DNA: TGTGCCAGCAGCCTACCGGGACTAGCATCCTACAATGAGCAGTACTTC.

A few counts support this clonotype. The chain is built from TRBV12-3 or TRBV12-4 and TRBJ2-3; TRBD2 aligns across 9 bases. The ends lost 8 bases at V and 6 bases at J; junction bases unmatched: 9. This CDR3 contains 14 residues. CDR3 bases: TGTGCCAGCGGGTTAGCGGGGGCCCCGGATACGCAGTATTTT. Its translation is CASGLAGAPDTQYF.

The chain employs TRBV6-1 and TRBJ2-1, with 11 bases that match TRBD2. V trimming: 6 bases; J trimming: 4 bases; junction bases outside the gene matches: 2. The length of the CDR3 is 14 residues. CDR1 MNHNS and CDR2 SASEGT come from the germline V gene. The chain's CDR3 is CASRTSGAYNEQFF. In DNA form, the CDR3 reads TGTGCCAGCAGGACTAGCGGGGCATACAATGAGCAGTTCTTC.

This clonotype showed up just a few times. This sequence joins TRBV11-3 and TRBJ2-1, with a possible D match to TRBD2 (5 bases). V dropped 5 bases and J dropped 5 bases, with 16 bases sitting between them. The CDR3 runs 15 residues. CDR1 and CDR2 (germline): SGHNT, YENEEA. In nucleotides, the CDR3 is TGTGCCAGCAGCACCCGGCTAGCAGTAAACAATGAGCAGTTCTTC. Amino acid sequence: CASSTRLAVNNEQFF.

The chain uses TRBV29-1 and TRBJ2-1; D gene uncertain. The CDR3 contains 13 residues. Germline V gene lookup returns CDR1 SQVTM and CDR2 ANQGSEA. The CDR3 nucleotides are TGCAGTGTTTTGGACGGAGAGGTCAATGAGCAGTTCTTC. It specifies CSVLDGEVNEQFF.

The chain recombines TRBV12-3 or TRBV12-4 with TRBJ2-1; perhaps TRBD1 as D (5 bases). The CDR3 runs 12 residues. The V end lost 1 base, the J end lost 13 bases, and 11 bases lay between the germline ends. The CDR3 loop reads CASSLVSWGQFF. CDR3 DNA sequence: TGTGCCAGCAGTTTAGTATCCTGGGGCCAGTTCTTC.

In this sample, this clonotype turned up a few times. The chain recombines TRBV4-2 with TRBJ2-3; 16 positions agree with TRBD2. Germline CDR1 reads LGHNA; CDR2 reads YNFKEQ. CDR3 length: 18 residues. Losses at the gene ends were 0 bases for V and 4 bases for J; bases not matched to a gene: 4. The CDR3 reads CASSQDPGLAGGPDTQYF. The CDR3 nucleotides read TGTGCCAGCAGCCAAGATCCGGGACTAGCGGGGGGGCCAGATACGCAGTATTTT.

The chain combines TRBV21-1 with TRBJ2-4. The J call is uncertain, as TRBJ2-7 better fits the DNA end. TRBV21-1 is tagged as a pseudogene. The CDR3 has 13 amino acids. The CDR3 region is CASSERLLYEQYF. The CDR3 DNA sequence: TGTGCCAGCAGCGAACGACTCCTCTACGAGCAGTACTTC.

The J gene is TRBJ1-6, the V gene TRBV7-2; a weak D match, TRBD1 (5 bases). Germline assignment: CDR1 SGHTA and CDR2 FQGNSA. The CDR3 is 14 residues long. V was pared by 5 bases and J by 6 bases, with 11 bases between. CDR3 sequence (DNA): TGTGCCAGCAGCCTCAGGGAGGGTAATTCACCCCTCCACTTT. Translation: CASSLREGNSPLHF.

The V gene is TRBV6-5, the J gene TRBJ2-6; a possible D gene is TRBD2 (5 bases). Germline-derived CDR1 and CDR2 are MNHEY and SVGAGI. Trimming removed 2 bases at V and 4 bases at J, with 9 bases between. The CDR3 is 15 amino acids. CDR3 nucleotide sequence: TGTGCCAGCAGTTACGGCGGAGGCGGGGCCAACGTCCTGACTTTC. Protein sequence: CASSYGGGGANVLTF.

The chain combines TRBV20-1 with TRBJ1-5, with unresolved D. Per the germline V gene, CDR1 is DFQATT and CDR2 is SNEGSKA (reference sequence). The germline V and J ends were trimmed by 0 bases and 0 bases, with 12 bases remaining between them. The CDR3 covers 16 residues. CDR3 in DNA: TGCAGTGCTAGAGAGGACGGCAGGTATAGCAATCAGCCCCAGCATTTT. It yields the protein CSAREDGRYSNQPQHF.

This clonotype has only a few counts. The rearrangement links TRBV9 to TRBJ2-7; D not resolved. The CDR3 covers 14 residues. V lost 4 bases and J lost 0, with 11 bases in between. CDR1 is SGDLS, CDR2 YYNGEE, per germline. DNA of the CDR3: TGTGCCAGCAGCCCGTCCGGACGCTCCTACGAGCAGTACTTC. Encoded protein: CASSPSGRSYEQYF.

The rearrangement joins TRBV10-3 to TRBJ2-1, with 7 positions matching TRBD1. The CDR3 is 15 residues long. Germline V gene sequence: CDR1 ENHRY, CDR2 SYGVKD. As DNA, the CDR3 is TGTGGGACCACGCCGGAGGACAGGCCGTACAATGAGCAGTTCTTC. This translates into CGTTPEDRPYNEQFF.

The V call is TRBV4-3, the J call TRBJ2-3; 8 bases line up with TRBD2. Germline-derived CDR1 and CDR2 are LGHNA and YSLEER. The V segment lost 0 bases and the J segment 1 base; nucleotides outside the gene matches: 3. The CDR3 is made up of 16 amino acids. DNA of the CDR3: TGCGCCAGCAGCCAAGAAGTAGCGGGGCGCACAGATACGCAGTATTTT. It encodes CASSQEVAGRTDTQYF.

This sequence joins TRBV4-2 and TRBJ1-2, with no clear D. Trimming removed 0 bases at V and 5 bases at J, with 16 bases between. This CDR3 contains 16 residues. CDR1 is LGHNA and CDR2 is YNFKEQ in the germline V gene. The CDR3 region is CASSQEPSTSKYGYTF. Written as DNA, the CDR3 is TGTGCCAGCAGCCAAGAGCCGTCCACGAGTAAATATGGCTACACCTTC.

V gene TRBV15 combines with J gene TRBJ2-7; 10 positions agree with TRBD1. The CDR3 is 16 residues long. V lost 0 bases to trimming and J lost 3 bases; unmatched junction nucleotides: 5. Germline V lookup: CDR1 LNHNV, CDR2 YYDKDF (reference sequence). CDR3 in DNA: TGTGCCACCAGCAGAGACCGGACAGGGGGTTTCTACGAGCAGTACTTC. Its protein is CATSRDRTGGFYEQYF.

V gene TRBV2 combines with J gene TRBJ2-5; D possibly corresponds to TRBD2 (5 bases). This CDR3 has 19 residues. V lost 1 base and J lost 5, with 26 bases in between. Germline CDR1 and CDR2: SNHLY and FYNNEI. The chain's CDR3 is CASSEGGISSRRSSETQYF. The CDR3 coding sequence is TGTGCCAGCAGTGAAGGGGGTATTTCTAGCAGGAGGTCAAGTGAGACCCAGTACTTC.

The chain joins TRBV6-2 or TRBV6-3 to TRBJ2-1, with a tentative D call TRBD1 (5 bases). V lost 4 bases and J lost 9, with 10 bases in between. Germline V gives CDR1 MNHEY, CDR2 SVGEGT. The CDR3 spans 12 residues. This CDR3 is CASSFKRGEQFF. CDR3 nucleotide sequence: TGTGCCAGCAGTTTCAAAAGGGGTGAGCAGTTCTTC.

This clonotype occurred a few times. The chain uses TRBV30 and TRBJ1-2; TRBD1 aligns across 8 bases. This CDR3 region has 14 residues. J was trimmed by 3 bases and V by 5 bases; bases with no gene match: 8. Germline V gene data show CDR1 as GTSNPN and CDR2 as SVGIG (reference sequence). The CDR3 is CAWGAGTGHYGYTF. Here the CDR3 DNA reads TGTGCCTGGGGGGCCGGGACAGGCCACTATGGCTACACCTTC. The variable domain in full, completed from reference TRBV30 and TRBJ1-2, reads SQTIHQWPATLVQPVGSPLSLECTVEGTSNPNLYWYRQAAGRGLQLLFYSVGIGQISSEVPQNLSASRPQDRQFILSSKKLLLSDSGFYLCAWGAGTGHYGYTFGSGTRLTVV.

The chain is built from TRBV28 and TRBJ2-1; D gene uncertain. The CDR3 extends over 13 amino acids. V was trimmed by 6 bases and J by 7 bases, leaving 13 bases between them. Germline V gene lookup returns CDR1 MDHEN and CDR2 SYDVKM. The chain's CDR3 is CASSFPSTNEQFF. The CDR3 DNA reads as TGTGCCAGCAGCTTCCCTTCCACGAATGAGCAGTTCTTC.

This clonotype was counted a single time. This chain uses TRBV29-1 with TRBJ1-1; unclear D gene. The V end was cut by 4 bases, the J end by 4 bases, with 10 bases between. This CDR3 region has 12 residues. CDR1 SQVTM and CDR2 ANQGSEA come from the germline V gene. In nucleotides, the CDR3 is TGCAGCGTTGGCAGGTGGGGCACTGAAGCTTTCTTT. This codes for CSVGRWGTEAFF.